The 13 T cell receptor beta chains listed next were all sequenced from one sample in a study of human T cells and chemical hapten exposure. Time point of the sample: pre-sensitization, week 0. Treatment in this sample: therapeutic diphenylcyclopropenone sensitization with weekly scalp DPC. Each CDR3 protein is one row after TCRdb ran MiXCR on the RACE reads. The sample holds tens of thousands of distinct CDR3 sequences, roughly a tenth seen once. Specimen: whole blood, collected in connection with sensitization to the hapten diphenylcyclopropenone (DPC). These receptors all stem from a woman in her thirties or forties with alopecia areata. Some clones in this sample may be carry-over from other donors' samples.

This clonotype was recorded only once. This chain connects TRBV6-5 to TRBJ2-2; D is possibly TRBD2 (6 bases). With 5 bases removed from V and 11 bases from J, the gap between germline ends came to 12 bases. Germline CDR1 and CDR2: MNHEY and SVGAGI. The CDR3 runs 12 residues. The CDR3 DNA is TGTGCCAGCAGTCGGGGACTCGAAGAGCTGTTTTTT. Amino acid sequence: CASSRGLEELFF.

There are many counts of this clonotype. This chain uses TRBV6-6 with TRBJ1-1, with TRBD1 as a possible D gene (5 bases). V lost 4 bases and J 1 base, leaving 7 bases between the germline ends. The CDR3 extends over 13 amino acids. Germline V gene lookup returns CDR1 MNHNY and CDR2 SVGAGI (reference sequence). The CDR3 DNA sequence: TGTGCCAGCAGTTCAGGGAGGAACACTGAAGCTTTCTTT. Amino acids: CASSSGRNTEAFF.

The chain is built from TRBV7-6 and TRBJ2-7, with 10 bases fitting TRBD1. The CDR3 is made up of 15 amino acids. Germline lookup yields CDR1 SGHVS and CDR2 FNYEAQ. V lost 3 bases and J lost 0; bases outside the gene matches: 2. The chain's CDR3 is CASSLRQGASYEQYF. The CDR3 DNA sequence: TGTGCCAGCAGCTTGCGACAGGGGGCCTCCTACGAGCAGTACTTC.

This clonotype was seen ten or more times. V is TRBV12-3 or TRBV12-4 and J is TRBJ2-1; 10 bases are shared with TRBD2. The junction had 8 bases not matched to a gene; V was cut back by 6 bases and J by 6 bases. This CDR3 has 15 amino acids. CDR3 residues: CASRSSGGGTNEQFF. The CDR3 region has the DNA TGTGCCAGCAGATCAAGCGGGGGGGGTACCAATGAGCAGTTCTTC.

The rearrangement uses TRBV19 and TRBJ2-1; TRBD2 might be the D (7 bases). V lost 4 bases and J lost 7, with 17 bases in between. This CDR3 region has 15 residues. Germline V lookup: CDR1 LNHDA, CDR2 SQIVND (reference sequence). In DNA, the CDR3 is TGTGCCAGTAGTACGGGGGGCAGGGGTACGAATGAGCAGTTCTTC. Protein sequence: CASSTGGRGTNEQFF.

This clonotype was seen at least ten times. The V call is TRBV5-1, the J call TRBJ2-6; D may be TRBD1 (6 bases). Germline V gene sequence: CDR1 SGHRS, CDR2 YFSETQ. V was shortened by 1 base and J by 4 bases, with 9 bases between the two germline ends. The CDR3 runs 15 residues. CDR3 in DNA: TGCGCCAGCAGCTTGAGGGGGTCCGGGGCCAACGTCCTGACTTTC. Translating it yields CASSLRGSGANVLTF.

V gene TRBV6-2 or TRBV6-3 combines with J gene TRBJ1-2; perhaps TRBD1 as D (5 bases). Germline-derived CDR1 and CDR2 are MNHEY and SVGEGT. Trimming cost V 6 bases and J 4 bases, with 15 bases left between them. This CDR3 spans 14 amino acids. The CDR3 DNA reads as TGTGCCAGCAGCCCACGACCCACAGGCTATGGCTACACCTTC. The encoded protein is CASSPRPTGYGYTF.

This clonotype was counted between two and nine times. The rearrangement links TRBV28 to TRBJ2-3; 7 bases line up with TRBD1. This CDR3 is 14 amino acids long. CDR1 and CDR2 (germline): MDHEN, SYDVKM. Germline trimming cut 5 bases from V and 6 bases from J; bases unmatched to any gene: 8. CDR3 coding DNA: TGTGCCAGCAGTATCGACAGGGTCCCGGATACGCAGTATTTT. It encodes CASSIDRVPDTQYF.

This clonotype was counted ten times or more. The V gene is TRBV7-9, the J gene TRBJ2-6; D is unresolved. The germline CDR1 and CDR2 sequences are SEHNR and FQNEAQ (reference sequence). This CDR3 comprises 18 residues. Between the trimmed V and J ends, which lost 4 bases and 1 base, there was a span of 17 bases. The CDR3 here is CASSSRTQSPSGANVLTF. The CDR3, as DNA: TGTGCCAGCAGCTCCCGGACCCAAAGCCCTTCTGGGGCCAACGTCCTGACTTTC. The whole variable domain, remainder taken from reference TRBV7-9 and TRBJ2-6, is DTGVSQNPRHKITKRGQNVTFRCDPISEHNRLYWYRQTLGQGPEFLTYFQNEAQLEKSRLLSDRFSAERPKGSFSTLEIQRTEQGDSAMYLCASSSRTQSPSGANVLTFGAGSRLTVL.

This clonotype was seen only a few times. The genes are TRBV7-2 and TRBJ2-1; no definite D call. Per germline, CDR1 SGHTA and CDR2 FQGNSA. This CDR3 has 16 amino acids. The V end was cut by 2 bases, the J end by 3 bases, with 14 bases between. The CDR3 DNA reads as TGTGCCAGCAGCTTACTCCACAAACTCCACTACAATGAGCAGTTCTTC. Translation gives CASSLLHKLHYNEQFF.

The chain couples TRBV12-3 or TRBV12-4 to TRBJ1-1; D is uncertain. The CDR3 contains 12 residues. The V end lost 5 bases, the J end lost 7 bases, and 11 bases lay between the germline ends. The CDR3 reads CASSELGIEAFF. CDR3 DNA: TGTGCCAGCAGTGAGCTAGGGATTGAAGCTTTCTTT.

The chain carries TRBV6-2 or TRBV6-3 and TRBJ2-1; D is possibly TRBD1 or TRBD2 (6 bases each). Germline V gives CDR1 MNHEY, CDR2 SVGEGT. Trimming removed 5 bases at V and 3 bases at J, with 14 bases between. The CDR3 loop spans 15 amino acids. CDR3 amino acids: CASSPHRDFYNEQFF. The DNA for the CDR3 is TGTGCCAGCAGTCCCCACAGGGACTTCTACAATGAGCAGTTCTTC.

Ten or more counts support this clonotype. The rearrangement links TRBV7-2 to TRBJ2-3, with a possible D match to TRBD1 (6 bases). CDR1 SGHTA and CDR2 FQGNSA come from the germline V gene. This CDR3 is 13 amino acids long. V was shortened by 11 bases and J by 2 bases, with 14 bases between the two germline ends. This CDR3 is CAGGRGTTDTQYF. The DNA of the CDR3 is TGTGCCGGGGGAAGGGGGACCACAGATACGCAGTATTTT.